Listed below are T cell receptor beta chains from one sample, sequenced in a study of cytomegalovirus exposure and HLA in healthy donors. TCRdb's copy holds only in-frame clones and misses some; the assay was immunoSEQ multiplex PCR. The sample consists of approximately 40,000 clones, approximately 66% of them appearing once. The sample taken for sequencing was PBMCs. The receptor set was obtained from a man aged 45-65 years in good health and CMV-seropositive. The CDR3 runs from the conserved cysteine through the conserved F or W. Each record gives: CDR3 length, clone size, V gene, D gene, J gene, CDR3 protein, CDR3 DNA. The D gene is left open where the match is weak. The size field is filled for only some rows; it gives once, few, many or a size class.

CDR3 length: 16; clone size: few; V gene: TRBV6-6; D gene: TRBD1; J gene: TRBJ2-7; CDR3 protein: CASSPSRDRRTYEQYF; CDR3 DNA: TGTGCCAGCAGTCCCTCCCGGGACAGGAGAACTTACGAGCAGTACTTC
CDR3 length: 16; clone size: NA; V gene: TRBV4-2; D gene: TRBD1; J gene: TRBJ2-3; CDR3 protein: CASSQQGEIRTDTQYF; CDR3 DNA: TGTGCCAGCAGCCAACAGGGGGAAATTCGAACAGATACGCAGTATTTT
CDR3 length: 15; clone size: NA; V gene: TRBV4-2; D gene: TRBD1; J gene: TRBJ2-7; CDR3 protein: CASSQGQGPWDEQYF; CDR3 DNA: TGTGCCAGCAGCCAAGGACAGGGTCCCTGGGACGAGCAGTACTTC
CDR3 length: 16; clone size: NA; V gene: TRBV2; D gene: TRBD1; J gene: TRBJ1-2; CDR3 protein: CASSRGGQGGNYGYTF; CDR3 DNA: TGTGCCAGCAGTAGGGGGGGACAGGGTGGCAACTATGGCTACACCTTC
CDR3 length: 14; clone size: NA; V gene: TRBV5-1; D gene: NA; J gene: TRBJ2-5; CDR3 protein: CASSLLGVQETQYF; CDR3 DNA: TGCGCCAGCAGCTTGTTAGGGGTTCAAGAGACCCAGTACTTC
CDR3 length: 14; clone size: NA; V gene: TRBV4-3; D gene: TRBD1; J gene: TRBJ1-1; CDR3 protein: CASSPGPTGGRAFF; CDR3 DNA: TGCGCCAGCAGCCCCGGCCCTACAGGGGGGCGAGCTTTCTTT
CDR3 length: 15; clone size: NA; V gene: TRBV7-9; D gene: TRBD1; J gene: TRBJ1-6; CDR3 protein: CASSPWTGVGAPLHF; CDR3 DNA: TGTGCCAGCAGCCCCTGGACAGGGGTGGGGGCACCCCTCCACTTT
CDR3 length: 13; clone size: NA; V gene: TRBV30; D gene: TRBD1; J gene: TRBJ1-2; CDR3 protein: CAWGQGGDYGYTF; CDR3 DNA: TGTGCCTGGGGACAGGGAGGGGACTATGGCTACACCTTC
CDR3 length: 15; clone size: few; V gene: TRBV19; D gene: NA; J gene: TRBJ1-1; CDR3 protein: CASKPRGGGNPEAFF; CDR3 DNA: TGTGCCAGTAAACCAAGGGGTGGAGGGAATCCTGAAGCTTTCTTT
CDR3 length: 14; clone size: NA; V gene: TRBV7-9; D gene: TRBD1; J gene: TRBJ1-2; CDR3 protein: CASSYRDSYYGYTF; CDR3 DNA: TGTGCCAGCAGCTACCGGGACAGCTACTATGGCTACACCTTC
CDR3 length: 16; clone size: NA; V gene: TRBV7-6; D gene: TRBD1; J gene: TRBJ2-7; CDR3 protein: CASSWMTGTGIYEQYF; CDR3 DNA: TGTGCCAGCAGCTGGATGACCGGGACAGGGATCTACGAGCAGTACTTC
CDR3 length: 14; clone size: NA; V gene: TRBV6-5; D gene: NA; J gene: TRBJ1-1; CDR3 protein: CASSYSRGTLEAFF; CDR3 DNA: TGTGCCAGCAGTTACTCGAGGGGGACCCTCGAAGCTTTCTTT
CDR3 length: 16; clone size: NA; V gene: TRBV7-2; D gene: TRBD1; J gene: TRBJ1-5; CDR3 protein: CASSEGDRGRWQPQHF; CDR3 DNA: TGTGCCAGCAGCGAAGGGGACAGGGGGCGCTGGCAGCCCCAGCATTTT
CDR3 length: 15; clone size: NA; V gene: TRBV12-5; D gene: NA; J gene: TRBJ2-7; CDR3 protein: CASAPGQGWSYEQYF; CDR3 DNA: TGTGCTAGTGCCCCAGGCCAGGGATGGTCCTACGAGCAGTACTTC
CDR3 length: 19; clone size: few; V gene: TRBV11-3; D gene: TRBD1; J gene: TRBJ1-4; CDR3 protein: CASSLGTGQGNFANEKLFF; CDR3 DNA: TGTGCCAGCAGCTTAGGTACGGGACAGGGCAACTTTGCTAATGAAAAACTGTTTTTT
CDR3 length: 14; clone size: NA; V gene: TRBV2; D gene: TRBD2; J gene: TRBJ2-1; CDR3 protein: CASRTGLAGNEQFF; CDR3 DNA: TGTGCCAGCAGGACGGGACTAGCGGGGAATGAGCAGTTCTTC
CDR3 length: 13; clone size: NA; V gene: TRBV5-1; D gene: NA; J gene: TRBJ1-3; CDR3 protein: CASSSGGLDTIYF; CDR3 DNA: TGCGCCAGCAGTTCCGGGGGTCTCGACACCATATATTTT
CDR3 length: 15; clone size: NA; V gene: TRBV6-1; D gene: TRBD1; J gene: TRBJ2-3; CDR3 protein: CASSLQGDGTDTQYF; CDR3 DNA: TGTGCCAGCAGCCTACAGGGGGATGGCACAGATACGCAGTATTTT
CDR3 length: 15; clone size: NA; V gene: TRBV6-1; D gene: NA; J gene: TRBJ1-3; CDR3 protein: CASSEMASSGNTIYF; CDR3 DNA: TGTGCCAGCAGTGAAATGGCAAGCTCTGGAAACACCATATATTTT
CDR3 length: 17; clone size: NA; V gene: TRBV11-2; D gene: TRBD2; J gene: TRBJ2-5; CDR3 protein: CASSEAGLAGGRETQYF; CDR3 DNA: TGTGCCAGCAGCGAGGCCGGACTAGCGGGGGGGCGAGAGACCCAGTACTTC
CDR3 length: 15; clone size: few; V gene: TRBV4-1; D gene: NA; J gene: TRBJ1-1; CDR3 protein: CASSQDGRGNTEAFF; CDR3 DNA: TGCGCCAGCAGCCAAGATGGTCGGGGGAACACTGAAGCTTTCTTT
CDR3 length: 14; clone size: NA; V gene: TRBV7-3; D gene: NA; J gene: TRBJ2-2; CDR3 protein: CASRMNAGTGELFF; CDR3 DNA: TGTGCCAGTAGAATGAACGCAGGCACCGGGGAGCTGTTTTTT
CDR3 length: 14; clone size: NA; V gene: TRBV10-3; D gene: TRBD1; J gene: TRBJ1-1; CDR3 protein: CAISEGQGGTEAFF; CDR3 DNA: TGTGCCATCAGTGAGGGTCAGGGGGGAACTGAAGCTTTCTTT
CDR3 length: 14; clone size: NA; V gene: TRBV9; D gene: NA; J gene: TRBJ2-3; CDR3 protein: CASSVGPHTDTQYF; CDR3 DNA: TGTGCCAGCAGCGTAGGGCCCCACACAGATACGCAGTATTTT
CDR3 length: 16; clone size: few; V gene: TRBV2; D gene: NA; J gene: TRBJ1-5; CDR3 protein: CASSEARAGGFQPQHF; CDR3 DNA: TGTGCCAGCAGTGAAGCCAGGGCAGGTGGATTCCAGCCCCAGCATTTT
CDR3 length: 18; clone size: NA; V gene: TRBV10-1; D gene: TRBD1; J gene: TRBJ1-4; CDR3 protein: CASSSPGTGGRANEKLFF; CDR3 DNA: TGCGCCAGCTCCAGTCCCGGGACAGGGGGCCGAGCTAATGAAAAACTGTTTTTT
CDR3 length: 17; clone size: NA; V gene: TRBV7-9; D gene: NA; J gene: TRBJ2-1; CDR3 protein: CASSLSLGQSPLYEQFF; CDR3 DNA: TGTGCCAGCAGCTTATCCCTCGGACAGTCTCCGCTCTATGAGCAGTTCTTC
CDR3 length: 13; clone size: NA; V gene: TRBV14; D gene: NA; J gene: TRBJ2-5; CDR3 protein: CASSRHLQETQYF; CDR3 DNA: TGTGCCAGCAGTCGACATCTCCAAGAGACCCAGTACTTC
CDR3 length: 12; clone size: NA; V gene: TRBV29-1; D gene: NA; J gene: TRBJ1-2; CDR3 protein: CSVDRGNYGYTF; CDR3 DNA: TGCAGCGTTGACAGGGGAAACTATGGCTACACCTTC
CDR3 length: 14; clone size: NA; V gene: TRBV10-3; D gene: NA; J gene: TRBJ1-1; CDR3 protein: CAISVGQLNTEAFF; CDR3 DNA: TGTGCCATCAGTGTGGGGCAGCTGAACACTGAAGCTTTCTTT
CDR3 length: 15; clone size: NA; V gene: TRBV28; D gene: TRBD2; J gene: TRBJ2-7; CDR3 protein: CASSLGGGGYYEQYF; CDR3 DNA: TGTGCCAGCAGTTTGGGCGGCGGGGGGTACTACGAGCAGTACTTC
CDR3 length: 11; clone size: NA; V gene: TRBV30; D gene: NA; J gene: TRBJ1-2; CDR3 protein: CAWSDTYGYTF; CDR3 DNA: TGTGCCTGGAGCGACACCTATGGCTACACCTTC
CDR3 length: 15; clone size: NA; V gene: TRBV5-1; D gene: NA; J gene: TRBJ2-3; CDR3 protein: CASSLAASGTDTQYF; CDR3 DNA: TGCGCCAGCAGCTTGGCGGCTAGCGGCACAGATACGCAGTATTTT
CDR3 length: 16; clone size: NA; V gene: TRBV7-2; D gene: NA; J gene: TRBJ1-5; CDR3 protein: CASSLVGQEGNQPQHF; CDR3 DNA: TGTGCCAGCAGCTTAGTAGGGCAGGAGGGCAATCAGCCCCAGCATTTT
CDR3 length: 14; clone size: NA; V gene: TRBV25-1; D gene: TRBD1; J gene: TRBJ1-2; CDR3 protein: CASSDRTGYYGYTF; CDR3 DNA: TGTGCCAGCAGTGATCGGACAGGGTACTATGGCTACACCTTC
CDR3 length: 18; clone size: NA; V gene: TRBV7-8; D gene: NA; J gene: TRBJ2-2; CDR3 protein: CASSPPFRLRRNTGELFF; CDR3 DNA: TGTGCCAGCAGCCCCCCCTTCAGGTTACGTAGGAACACCGGGGAGCTGTTTTTT